The 12 T cell receptor beta chains presented below share a single source sample, sequenced in a study of identical twins. Using its own MiXCR run on the 5' RACE reads, TCRdb lists one record per CDR3 protein. Among roughly 250,000 distinct CDR3 sequences, roughly an eighth were seen once, and the ten largest hold about 9%. Source material: memory (CD45RO+) T cells sorted from blood. The source of these receptors is a woman younger than 30 in good health.

This clonotype was seen a handful of times. The V gene is TRBV20-1, the J gene TRBJ2-7; TRBD2 agrees at 10 bases. The J segment lost 3 bases and the V segment lost 5 bases, leaving 7 bases of the junction unmatched. Germline lookup yields CDR1 DFQATT and CDR2 SNEGSKA (reference sequence). The CDR3 loop spans 14 amino acids. In DNA, the CDR3 is TGCAGTGCTGGACGGGGACTAGCGAGCTACGAGCAGTACTTC. Amino acids: CSAGRGLASYEQYF.

This clonotype appeared a few times. Here the CDR3 DNA reads TGTGCCAGCAGGAGGGGGGATTACAATGAGCAGTTCTTC. This sequence encodes CASRRGDYNEQFF. The V gene is TRBV25-1, the J gene TRBJ2-1; D may be TRBD1 or TRBD2 (6 bases each). Trimming left V 6 bases short and J 4 bases short, with 10 bases between. The V gene's germline CDR1 is MGHDK and CDR2 SYGVNS. CDR3 length: 13 residues. The full variable domain, its missing parts supplied by reference TRBV25-1 and TRBJ2-1, is EADIYQTPRYLVIGTGKKITLECSQTMGHDKMYWYQQDPGMELHLIHYSYGVNSTEKGDLSSESTVSRIRTEHFPLTLESARPSHTSQYLCASRRGDYNEQFFGPGTRLTVL.

Only a few counts were recorded for this clonotype. This chain connects TRBV6-2 or TRBV6-3 to TRBJ2-7, with TRBD1 matching 9 bases. The length of the CDR3 is 15 residues. In germline, CDR1 is MNHEY, CDR2 SVGEGT. V shed 4 bases, J shed 6 bases, and the junction held 10 bases outside the gene matches. The CDR3 DNA sequence: TGTGCCAGCAGTTCTCGCCTGGGACAGGGTAGCGAGCAGTACTTC. Its translation: CASSSRLGQGSEQYF.

This clonotype was observed a few times. The chain recombines TRBV4-3 with TRBJ2-1, with 9 bases fitting TRBD2. This CDR3 spans 15 amino acids. With V trimmed by 1 base and J by 9 bases, 7 bases remained unmatched. Germline CDR1 LGHNA, CDR2 YSLEER. The CDR3 bases are TGCGCCAGCAGCCAAGCGGGACTAGCCGCAGCTGAGCAGTTCTTC. Translated, it gives CASSQAGLAAAEQFF.

This clonotype was picked up one time. The V call is TRBV9, the J call TRBJ1-6; D remains ambiguous. The CDR3 length is 18 residues. With 3 bases removed from V and 0 bases from J, the gap between germline ends came to 16 bases. Germline V gene data show CDR1 as SGDLS and CDR2 as YYNGEE. The CDR3 loop is CASSADLGYRSYNSPLHF. For the CDR3, the DNA is TGTGCCAGCAGCGCGGACTTAGGGTACCGCTCCTATAATTCACCCCTCCACTTT. Full variable domain (missing parts from reference TRBV9 and TRBJ1-6): DSGVTQTPKHLITATGQRVTLRCSPRSGDLSVYWYQQSLDQGLQFLIQYYNGEERAKGNILERFSAQQFPDLHSELNLSSLELGDSALYFCASSADLGYRSYNSPLHFGNGTRLTVT.

The chain is built from TRBV2 and TRBJ2-1; D is unclear. This CDR3 region has 13 residues. Germline V gives CDR1 SNHLY, CDR2 FYNNEI. The germline V and J ends were trimmed by 6 bases and 5 bases, with 11 bases remaining between them. CDR3: CASRETQHNEQFF. CDR3 nucleotides: TGTGCCAGCAGGGAAACCCAACACAATGAGCAGTTCTTC. Combining the CDR3 with reference TRBV2 and TRBJ2-1 gives the whole variable domain EPEVTQTPSHQVTQMGQEVILRCVPISNHLYFYWYRQILGQKVEFLVSFYNNEISEKSEIFDDQFSVERPDGSNFTLKIRSTKLEDSAMYFCASRETQHNEQFFGPGTRLTVL.

In this sample, this clonotype turned up many times. V is TRBV18 and J is TRBJ2-4, with D unresolved. The CDR3 is 13 amino acids. V gave up 3 bases and J gave up 7 bases, with 10 bases separating them. In germline, CDR1 is KGHSH, CDR2 LQKENI. The CDR3 spells CASSPDLGNIQYF. CDR3 bases: TGTGCCAGCTCACCGGACCTAGGGAACATTCAGTACTTC.

Here the CDR3 DNA reads TGTGCCAGCAGCCCGGCGGGACTAGTAATCGGCGAGCAGTTCTTC. Amino acids: CASSPAGLVIGEQFF. The chain links TRBV3-1 to TRBJ2-1; 8 positions agree with TRBD2. In germline, CDR1 is LGHDT, CDR2 YNNKEL (reference sequence). The CDR3 is 15 residues long. V dropped 4 bases and J dropped 10; count of bases not matched to a gene: 12.

This clonotype was found a few times. This chain joins TRBV5-1 and TRBJ2-7, with 7 bases that match TRBD1. J gave up 3 bases and V 4 bases, and 7 bases lay outside the gene matches. Germline CDR1 and CDR2: SGHRS and YFSETQ. This CDR3 is built from 14 residues. The CDR3 here is CASSTQGVGYEQYF. The CDR3 DNA reads as TGCGCCAGCAGCACCCAGGGGGTGGGCTACGAGCAGTACTTC.

This chain links TRBV7-9 with TRBJ1-4; 11 bases match TRBD1. CDR1 is SEHNR, CDR2 FQNEAQ, per germline (reference sequence). This CDR3 has 15 residues. Germline trimming cut 4 bases from V and 5 bases from J; bases unmatched to any gene: 3. The CDR3, as DNA: TGTGCCAGCAGCTCTGGACAGGGGGCAAATGAAAAACTGTTTTTT. This translates into CASSSGQGANEKLFF.

This clonotype turned up a few times. The CDR3, as DNA: TGTGCCAGCAGCTTGCGGGGGGGTAATGAGCAGTTCTTC. It specifies CASSLRGGNEQFF. The chain recombines TRBV7-3 with TRBJ2-1; TRBD2 agrees at 9 bases. The CDR3 length is 13 residues. Trimming at V came to 3 bases and at J to 7 bases, leaving 1 base not matched to a gene. The germline gives CDR1 SGHTA, CDR2 FQGTGA.

This chain joins TRBV7-6 and TRBJ1-1, with 7 bases matching TRBD1. Germline V gene data show CDR1 as SGHVS and CDR2 as FNYEAQ. The J segment lost 3 bases and the V segment lost 5 bases, leaving 3 bases of the junction unmatched. This CDR3 has 13 residues. The CDR3 reads CASSTGQHTEAFF. The CDR3 bases are TGTGCCAGCAGCACGGGACAGCACACTGAAGCTTTCTTT.